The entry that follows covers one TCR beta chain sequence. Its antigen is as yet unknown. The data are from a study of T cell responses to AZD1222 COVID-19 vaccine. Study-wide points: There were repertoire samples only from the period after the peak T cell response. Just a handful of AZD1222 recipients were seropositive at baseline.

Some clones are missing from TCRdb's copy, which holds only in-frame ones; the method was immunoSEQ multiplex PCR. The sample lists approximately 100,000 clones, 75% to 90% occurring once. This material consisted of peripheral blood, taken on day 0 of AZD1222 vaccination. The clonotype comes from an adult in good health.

CDR3 residues: CATSRDGQVNSPLHF. CDR3 sequence (DNA): TGTGCCACCAGCAGAGACGGACAGGTTAATTCACCCCTCCACTTT. The V call is TRBV15, the J call TRBJ1-6, with 7 bases aligning to TRBD1. V shed 0 bases and J 6 bases; nucleotides not matched to a gene: 2. The CDR3 loop spans 15 amino acids. Germline CDR1 reads LNHNV; CDR2 reads YYDKDF (reference sequence).